This TCR beta chain was sequenced in a study of brain T cells in children with intractable seizures. Study-level findings and limits: HCMV serostatus was not known, and viral specificity came from CDR3 similarity only.

CDR1 is SGHAT, CDR2 FQNNGV, per germline. The CDR3 is 14 residues long. V was pared by 1 base and J by 2 bases, with 0 bases of the junction left unmatched. A word on this clone: Its antigen is not known.

The repertoire was sequenced with immunoSEQ multiplex PCR; TCRdb's copy has only in-frame clones and lacks some. The repertoire holds 70,000 to 85,000 clones, around nine tenths seen once, with around 25% in the top ten. Sequencing was limited to surgery cases with top T cell transcript signatures in brain tissue. The rearrangement uses TRBV11-2 and TRBJ2-7; the match to TRBD2 covers 9 bases. Sequencing was performed on peripheral blood, taken at surgery. This TCR came from a girl under 10 years old with Rasmussen encephalitis and intractable seizures. The CDR3 coding sequence is TGTGCCAGCAGCTTAGGGACTAGCGCCTACGAGCAGTACTTC. Protein product: CASSLGTSAYEQYF. Filled out from reference TRBV11-2 and TRBJ2-7, the complete variable domain reads EAGVAQSPRYKIIEKRQSVAFWCNPISGHATLYWYQQILGQGPKLLIQFQNNGVVDDSQLPKDRFSAERLKGVDSTLKIQPAKLEDSAVYLCASSLGTSAYEQYFGPGTRLTVT.